These T cell receptor beta chains were read from a single sample in a study of cytomegalovirus exposure and HLA in healthy donors. The repertoire was sequenced with immunoSEQ multiplex PCR; TCRdb's copy has only in-frame clones and lacks some. The table lists about 130,000 clones, about 72% of them singletons. Sequencing was done on a sample of PBMCs. The receptors originated from a female donor in good health and CMV-seronegative. Both conserved end residues are part of each CDR3. D genes are given only for firm matches. Clone size is shown for a subset of rows, as once, few, many or a class of expanded clone.

V: TRBV7-2; length: 14; J: TRBJ1-2; size: once; D: -; CDR3: CASTPVGARSGYTF; DNA: TGTGCCAGCACCCCGGTGGGGGCTCGAAGCGGCTACACCTTC
V: TRBV7-8; length: 15; J: TRBJ2-7; size: -; D: -; CDR3: CASSLVLVSSYEQYF; DNA: TGTGCCAGCAGCTTAGTCCTAGTTAGCTCCTACGAGCAGTACTTC
V: TRBV5-1; length: 15; J: TRBJ2-7; size: -; D: TRBD1; CDR3: CASSLGTGPSYEQYF; DNA: TGCGCCAGCAGCTTGGGGACAGGGCCCTCCTACGAGCAGTACTTC
V: TRBV19; length: 14; J: TRBJ1-1; size: -; D: TRBD1; CDR3: CASGRDRGGTEAFF; DNA: TGTGCCAGTGGCCGGGACAGGGGAGGCACTGAAGCTTTCTTT
V: TRBV30; length: 15; J: TRBJ2-5; size: few; D: TRBD2; CDR3: CAWGLGLAVQETQYF; DNA: TGTGCCTGGGGCCTAGGACTAGCGGTTCAAGAGACCCAGTACTTC
V: TRBV6-6; length: 16; J: TRBJ1-5; size: -; D: -; CDR3: CASSYGVRDSNQPQHF; DNA: TGTGCCAGCAGTTACGGGGTCAGGGATAGCAATCAGCCCCAGCATTTT
V: TRBV29-1; length: 16; J: TRBJ2-5; size: -; D: TRBD2; CDR3: CSVEDRGSGNSETQYF; DNA: TGCAGCGTTGAAGATCGGGGTAGCGGGAACTCTGAGACCCAGTACTTC
V: TRBV28; length: 11; J: TRBJ2-7; size: -; D: -; CDR3: CASTTSNEQYF; DNA: TGTGCCAGCACTACTAGCAACGAGCAGTACTTC
V: TRBV5-1; length: 15; J: TRBJ1-1; size: -; D: -; CDR3: CASSADSDMNTEAFF; DNA: TGCGCCAGCAGCGCGGACTCCGACATGAACACTGAAGCTTTCTTT
V: TRBV5-6; length: 14; J: TRBJ2-1; size: -; D: -; CDR3: CASSSLREYNEQFF; DNA: TGTGCCAGCAGCTCCTTGCGGGAATACAATGAGCAGTTCTTC
V: TRBV9; length: 13; J: TRBJ2-7; size: -; D: TRBD2; CDR3: CASSGRGRDEQYF; DNA: TGTGCCAGCAGCGGTCGGGGGAGGGACGAGCAGTACTTC
V: TRBV7-2; length: 15; J: TRBJ2-2; size: -; D: -; CDR3: CASSLVGSVTGELFF; DNA: TGTGCCAGCAGCTTAGTTGGGAGCGTCACCGGGGAGCTGTTTTTT
V: TRBV4-1; length: 15; J: TRBJ2-1; size: -; D: TRBD1; CDR3: CASSQDTGARNEQFF; DNA: TGCGCCAGCAGCCAAGATACAGGGGCCCGGAATGAGCAGTTCTTC
V: TRBV4-2; length: 17; J: TRBJ2-1; size: few; D: TRBD2; CDR3: CASSQEPGLAGVGEQFF; DNA: TGTGCCAGCAGCCAAGAGCCGGGACTAGCGGGAGTGGGTGAGCAGTTCTTC
V: TRBV30; length: 14; J: TRBJ2-1; size: -; D: TRBD1; CDR3: CAWSVGQGAFEQFF; DNA: TGTGCCTGGAGTGTAGGGCAGGGGGCTTTTGAGCAGTTCTTC